One sample yielded the 18 T cell receptor beta chains listed below, sequenced in a study of shared clonotypes between healthy human individuals. TCRdb keeps only in-frame clones here, not all; method: immunoSEQ multiplex PCR. The profile shows roughly 1 million clones, 78% of them singletons. Sequencing was carried out using memory CD4+ T cells from PBMCs. The subset here: CD45RA-negative fraction. These receptors were taken from a man aged 18 to 29 in good health. Some clones in this sample may be carry-over from other donors' samples.

Details on this clone: The same CDR3 is also encoded by other DNA sequences in this sample. CDR3 nucleotides: TGTGCCAGCAGTTCGGGACAGGGAATCCACGAGCAGTACTTC. Encoded protein: CASSSGQGIHEQYF. The chain has TRBV28 and TRBJ2-7, with 9 bases that match TRBD1. With 4 bases clipped from V and 5 bases from J, the junction kept 6 bases outside the gene matches. The CDR3 runs 14 residues. Germline V CDR1 and CDR2: MDHEN, SYDVKM.

The chain combines TRBV27 with TRBJ1-1, with TRBD1 matching 7 bases. The CDR3 totals 14 residues. Per the germline V gene, CDR1 is MNHEY and CDR2 is SMNVEV (reference sequence). Losses at the gene ends were 8 bases for V and 7 bases for J; bases not matched to a gene: 13. CDR3 sequence (DNA): TGTGCCAGCCAGAGACCTAACAGGGGTGGTGAAGCTTTCTTT. Translating gives CASQRPNRGGEAFF.

The rearrangement joins TRBV30 to TRBJ2-1; 7 nucleotides match TRBD1. The CDR3 runs 13 residues. Germline loops: CDR1 GTSNPN, CDR2 SVGIG (reference sequence). CDR3 protein: CARAGSGRDSMFF. As DNA, the CDR3 is TGTGCTAGGGCAGGGTCGGGTAGGGACAGTATGTTCTTC.

This chain uses TRBV7-2 with TRBJ1-1; the D gene is possibly TRBD1 (6 bases). The V gene's germline CDR1 is SGHTA and CDR2 FQGNSA. The length of the CDR3 is 16 residues. Trimming shortened V by 3 bases and J by 0 bases, and 14 bases separated the two germline ends. CDR3 in DNA: TGTGCCAGCAGCTTGGGGGGGCTGGGTATGAACACTGAAGCTTTCTTT. This gives the protein CASSLGGLGMNTEAFF.

The chain links TRBV6-1 to TRBJ1-2; D perhaps matches TRBD1 (6 bases). Germline loops: CDR1 MNHNS, CDR2 SASEGT. The ends were cut back, 2 bases at V and 7 bases at J, with 26 bases in the middle. The CDR3 covers 18 residues. Here the CDR3 reads CASSELGAEGLHRSGYTF. DNA of the CDR3: TGTGCCAGCAGTGAACTGGGGGCGGAGGGGCTCCATCGAAGTGGCTACACCTTC.

CDR3 nucleotide sequence: TGTGCCAGCAGTGGGGACAGGGAGACTCGGGAGACCCAGTACTTC. This translates into CASSGDRETRETQYF. The chain employs TRBV6-1 and TRBJ2-5; 9 bases agree with TRBD1. Trimming removed 4 bases from V and 5 bases from J; junction bases left unmatched: 8. CDR3 length: 15 amino acids. Germline V gives CDR1 MNHNS, CDR2 SASEGT.

This clone was seen a handful of times. The chain has TRBV18 and TRBJ2-3; D is perhaps TRBD2 (5 bases). The CDR3 runs 13 residues. The germline V and J ends were trimmed by 1 base and 6 bases, with 8 bases remaining between them. Germline assignment: CDR1 KGHSH and CDR2 LQKENI. The DNA for the CDR3 is TGTGCCAGCTCACCACAGAGGGAGGATACGCAGTATTTT. It codes for CASSPQREDTQYF.

The V call is TRBV5-1, the J call TRBJ1-2; 8 positions agree with TRBD1. CDR3 length: 14 residues. Trimming removed 4 bases from V and 8 bases from J; junction bases left unmatched: 10. Germline V gene data show CDR1 as SGHRS and CDR2 as YFSETQ. In DNA form, the CDR3 reads TGCGCCAGCAGCGCCCAACAGGGGGAAGAAGGCTACACCTTC. It codes for CASSAQQGEEGYTF.

The rearrangement links TRBV7-3 to TRBJ2-1; 8 bases are a match to TRBD1. The trim removed 1 base at V and 6 bases at J, leaving 5 bases unmatched. CDR3 length: 15 residues. CDR1 SGHTA and CDR2 FQGTGA come from the germline V gene. The CDR3 sequence: CASSLNRGVVNEQFF. The DNA for the CDR3 is TGTGCCAGCAGCTTAAACAGGGGGGTTGTCAATGAGCAGTTCTTC.

V and J are TRBV29-1 and TRBJ2-3; 9 nucleotides match TRBD1. Germline CDR1 is SQVTM and CDR2 is ANQGSEA. Germline trimming cut 3 bases from V and 2 bases from J; bases unmatched to any gene: 3. This CDR3 region has 14 residues. CDR3 sequence reads: CSVEDRGITDTQYF. The CDR3 region has the DNA TGCAGCGTTGAGGACAGGGGAATCACAGATACGCAGTATTTT.

With respect to this clone: The junction shows a germline mismatch at one end, possibly a read error. The chain is built from TRBV10-3 and TRBJ2-4; no firm D call. In germline, CDR1 is ENHRY, CDR2 SYGVKD. The CDR3 consists of 13 residues. CDR3 loop: CAISSGAKNIQYF. In nucleotides, the CDR3 is TGTGCCATCAGCTCCGGCGCCAAGAACATTCAGTACTTC.

The chain employs TRBV19 and TRBJ2-2, with D possibly TRBD1 on 7 matching bases. This CDR3 has 15 amino acids. Germline V lookup: CDR1 LNHDA, CDR2 SQIVND (reference sequence). V was pared by 7 bases and J by 5 bases, with 17 bases between. CDR3 sequence (DNA): TGTGCCAGTACCATACCCAGGGGGGAAACCGGGGAGCTGTTTTTT. Residues: CASTIPRGETGELFF.

This chain joins TRBV4-1 and TRBJ2-2; D is uncertain. There are 14 residues in the CDR3. V was cut by 0 bases and J by 5 bases, with 7 bases left in between. Germline CDR1 reads MGHRA; CDR2 reads YSYEKL. The CDR3 DNA reads as TGCGCCAGCAGCCAAGAAGTAAGGACCGGGGAGCTGTTTTTT. Encoded protein: CASSQEVRTGELFF.

This chain joins TRBV4-1 and TRBJ2-3, with TRBD2 matching 7 bases. The V gene end was trimmed by 4 bases and the J gene end by 4 bases; junction bases not matched to a gene: 11. Germline V gives CDR1 MGHRA, CDR2 YSYEKL. The CDR3 has 16 residues. CDR3 amino acids: CASSPRTSGYPDTQYF. In DNA, the CDR3 is TGCGCCAGCAGCCCTCGGACTAGTGGTTACCCAGATACGCAGTATTTT.

The chain has TRBV5-1 and TRBJ2-2, with 7 bases fitting TRBD2. This CDR3 region has 15 residues. V lost 5 bases and J lost 4; bases outside the gene matches: 8. Per germline, CDR1 SGHRS and CDR2 YFSETQ. The CDR3 region is CASRGRAGSTGELFF. CDR3 nucleotides: TGCGCCAGCAGAGGTCGAGCGGGGAGCACCGGGGAGCTGTTTTTT.

This clone appeared a single time. This chain connects TRBV4-1 to TRBJ1-2; TRBD1 might be the D (5 bases). V lost 1 base and J lost 2, with 11 bases in between. There are 15 residues in the CDR3. Germline V gives CDR1 MGHRA, CDR2 YSYEKL. In nucleotides, the CDR3 is TGCGCCAGCAGCCAAGTTTTCAGGGAGAACTATGGCTACACCTTC. It specifies CASSQVFRENYGYTF.

In this sample, this clone turned up many times. This chain uses TRBV7-9 with TRBJ1-2; the match to TRBD1 covers 9 bases. This CDR3 has 16 residues. CDR1 SEHNR and CDR2 FQNEAQ come from the germline V gene (reference sequence). V dropped 5 bases and J dropped 5; count of bases not matched to a gene: 12. The CDR3 DNA follows: TGTGCCAGCAGCCCGGGACAGGGAATTCTCAAATATGGCTACACCTTC. Translated: CASSPGQGILKYGYTF.

V gene TRBV4-1 combines with J gene TRBJ2-3, with D unclear. V was clipped by 2 bases and J by 6 bases, with 18 bases between them. Germline values: CDR1 MGHRA, CDR2 YSYEKL. The CDR3 loop spans 16 amino acids. The CDR3 loop reads CASSQRHLTSRDTQYF. The CDR3 DNA is TGCGCCAGCAGCCAACGACATCTGACCTCGAGGGATACGCAGTATTTT.